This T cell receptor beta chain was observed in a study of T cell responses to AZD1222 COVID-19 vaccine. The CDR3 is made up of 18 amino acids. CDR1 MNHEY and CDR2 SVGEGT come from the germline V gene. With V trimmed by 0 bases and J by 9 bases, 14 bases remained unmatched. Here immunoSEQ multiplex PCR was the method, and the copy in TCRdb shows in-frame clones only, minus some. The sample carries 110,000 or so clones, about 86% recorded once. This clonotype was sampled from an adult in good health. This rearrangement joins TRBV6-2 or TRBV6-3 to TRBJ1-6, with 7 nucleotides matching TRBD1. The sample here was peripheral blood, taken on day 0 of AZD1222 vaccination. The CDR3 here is CASSYSDRPRGGISPLHF. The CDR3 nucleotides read TGTGCCAGCAGTTACTCGGACAGGCCCCGAGGAGGGATTTCACCCCTCCACTTT.